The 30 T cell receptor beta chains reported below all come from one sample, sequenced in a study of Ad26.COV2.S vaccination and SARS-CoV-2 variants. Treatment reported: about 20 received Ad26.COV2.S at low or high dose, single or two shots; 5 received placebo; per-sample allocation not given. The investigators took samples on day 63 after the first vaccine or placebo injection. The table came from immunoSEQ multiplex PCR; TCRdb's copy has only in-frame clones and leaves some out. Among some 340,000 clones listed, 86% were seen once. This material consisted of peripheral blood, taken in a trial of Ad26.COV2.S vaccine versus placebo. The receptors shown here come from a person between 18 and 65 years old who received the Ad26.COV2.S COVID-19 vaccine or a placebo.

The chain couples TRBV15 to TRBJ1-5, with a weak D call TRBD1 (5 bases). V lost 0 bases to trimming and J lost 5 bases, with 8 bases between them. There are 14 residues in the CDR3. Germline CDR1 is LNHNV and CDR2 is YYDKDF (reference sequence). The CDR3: CATSRDRADQPQHF. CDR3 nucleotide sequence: TGTGCCACCAGCAGAGACAGGGCTGATCAGCCCCAGCATTTT.

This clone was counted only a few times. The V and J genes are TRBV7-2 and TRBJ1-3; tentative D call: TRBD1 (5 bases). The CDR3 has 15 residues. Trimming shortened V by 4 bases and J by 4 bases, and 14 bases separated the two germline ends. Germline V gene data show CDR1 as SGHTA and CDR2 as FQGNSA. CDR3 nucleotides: TGTGCCAGCAGCTCCTCGGGGACGGAAGGAAACACCATATATTTT. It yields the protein CASSSSGTEGNTIYF.

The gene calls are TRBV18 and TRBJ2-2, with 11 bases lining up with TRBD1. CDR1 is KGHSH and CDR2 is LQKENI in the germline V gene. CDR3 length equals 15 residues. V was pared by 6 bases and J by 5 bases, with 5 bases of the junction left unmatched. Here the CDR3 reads CASSQGTGGTGELFF. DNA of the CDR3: TGTGCCAGCTCGCAAGGGACAGGGGGAACCGGGGAGCTGTTTTTT.

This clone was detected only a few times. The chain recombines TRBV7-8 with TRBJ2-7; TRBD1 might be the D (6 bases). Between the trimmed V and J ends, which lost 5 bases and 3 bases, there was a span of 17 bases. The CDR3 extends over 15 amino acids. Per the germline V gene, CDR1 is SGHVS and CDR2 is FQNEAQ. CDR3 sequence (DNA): TGTGCCAGCAGCCTCAACCCGGGACACCTCTACGAGCAGTACTTC. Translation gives CASSLNPGHLYEQYF.

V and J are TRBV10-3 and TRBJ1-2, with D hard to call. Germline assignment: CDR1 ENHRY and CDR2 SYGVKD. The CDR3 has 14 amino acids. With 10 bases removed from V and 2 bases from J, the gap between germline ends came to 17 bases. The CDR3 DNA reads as TGTGCCACCTTCATAGAGGAAACGAACTATGGCTACACCTTC. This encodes CATFIEETNYGYTF.

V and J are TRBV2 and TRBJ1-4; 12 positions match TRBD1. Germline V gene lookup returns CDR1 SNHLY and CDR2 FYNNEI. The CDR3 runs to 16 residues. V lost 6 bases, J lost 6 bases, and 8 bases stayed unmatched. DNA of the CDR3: TGTGCCAGCAGAACCGGGACAGGGGGCGCTTATGAAAAACTGTTTTTT. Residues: CASRTGTGGAYEKLFF.

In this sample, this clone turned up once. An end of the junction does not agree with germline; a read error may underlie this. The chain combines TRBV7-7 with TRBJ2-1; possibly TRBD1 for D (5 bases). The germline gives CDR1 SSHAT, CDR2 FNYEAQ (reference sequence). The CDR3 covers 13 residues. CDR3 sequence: CASSLGDYNEQFF. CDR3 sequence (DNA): TGTGCTAGCAGCTTAGGGGACTACAATGAGCAGTTCTTC.

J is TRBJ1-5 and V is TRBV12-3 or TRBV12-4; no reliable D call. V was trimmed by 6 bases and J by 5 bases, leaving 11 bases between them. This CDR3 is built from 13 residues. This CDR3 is CASRNNEYQPQHF. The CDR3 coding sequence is TGTGCCAGCAGGAATAACGAATATCAGCCCCAGCATTTT.

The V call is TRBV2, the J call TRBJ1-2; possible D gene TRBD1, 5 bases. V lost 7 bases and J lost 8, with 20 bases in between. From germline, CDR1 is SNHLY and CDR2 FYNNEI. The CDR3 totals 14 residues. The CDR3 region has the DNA TGTGCCAGCACCACCCACCCCGGGGCAGGGGGCTACACCTTC. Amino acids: CASTTHPGAGGYTF.

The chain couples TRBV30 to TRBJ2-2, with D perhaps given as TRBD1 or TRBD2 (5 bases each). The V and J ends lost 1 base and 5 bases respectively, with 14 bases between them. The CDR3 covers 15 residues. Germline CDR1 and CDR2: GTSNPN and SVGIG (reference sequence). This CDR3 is CAWSEMPGRTGELFF. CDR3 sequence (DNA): TGTGCCTGGAGTGAAATGCCGGGGCGGACCGGGGAGCTGTTTTTT.

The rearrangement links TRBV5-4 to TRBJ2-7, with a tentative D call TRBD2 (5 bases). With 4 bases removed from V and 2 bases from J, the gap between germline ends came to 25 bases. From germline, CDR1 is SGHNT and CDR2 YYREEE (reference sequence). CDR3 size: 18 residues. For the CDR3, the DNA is TGTGCCAGCAGCCTCGGTCCGGGAACCTCCCCCGGGGCCTACGAGCAGTACTTC. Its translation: CASSLGPGTSPGAYEQYF. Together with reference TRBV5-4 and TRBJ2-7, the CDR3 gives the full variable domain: ETGVTQSPTHLIKTRGQQVTLRCSSQSGHNTVSWYQQALGQGPQFIFQYYREEENGRGNFPPRFSGLQFPNYSSELNVNALELDDSALYLCASSLGPGTSPGAYEQYFGPGTRLTVT.

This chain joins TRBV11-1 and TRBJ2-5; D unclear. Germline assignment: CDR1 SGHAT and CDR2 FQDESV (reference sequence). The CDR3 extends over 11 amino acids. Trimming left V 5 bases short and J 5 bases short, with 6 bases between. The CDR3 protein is CASSTEETQYF. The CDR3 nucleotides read TGTGCCAGCAGCACAGAGGAGACCCAGTACTTC.

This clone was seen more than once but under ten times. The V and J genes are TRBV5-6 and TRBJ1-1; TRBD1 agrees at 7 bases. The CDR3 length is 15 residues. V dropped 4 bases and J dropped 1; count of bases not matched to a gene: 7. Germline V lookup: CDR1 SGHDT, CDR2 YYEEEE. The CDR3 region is CASSLEPGGNTEAFF. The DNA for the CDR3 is TGTGCCAGCAGCCTAGAACCAGGGGGGAACACTGAAGCTTTCTTT.

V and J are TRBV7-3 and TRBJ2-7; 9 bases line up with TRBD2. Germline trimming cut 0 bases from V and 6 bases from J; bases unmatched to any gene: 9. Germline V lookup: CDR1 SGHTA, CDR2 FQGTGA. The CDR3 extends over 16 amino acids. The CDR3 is CASSLTGAGGRSEQYF. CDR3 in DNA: TGTGCCAGCAGCTTAACAGGAGCGGGGGGCCGGTCCGAGCAGTACTTC.

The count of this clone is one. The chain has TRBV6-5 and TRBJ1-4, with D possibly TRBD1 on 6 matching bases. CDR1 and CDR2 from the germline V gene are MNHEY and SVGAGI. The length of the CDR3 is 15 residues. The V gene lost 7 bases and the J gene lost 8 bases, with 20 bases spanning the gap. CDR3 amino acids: CASTLRGGGREKLFF. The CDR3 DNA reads TGTGCCAGCACCCTACGGGGGGGCGGGCGCGAAAAACTGTTTTTT.

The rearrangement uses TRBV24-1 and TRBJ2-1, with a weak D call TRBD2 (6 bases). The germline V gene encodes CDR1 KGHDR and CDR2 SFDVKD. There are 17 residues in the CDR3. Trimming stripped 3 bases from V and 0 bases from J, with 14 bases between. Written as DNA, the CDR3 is TGTGCCACCAGTGATGGGGGACTGACAAGCTCCTACAATGAGCAGTTCTTC. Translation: CATSDGGLTSSYNEQFF.

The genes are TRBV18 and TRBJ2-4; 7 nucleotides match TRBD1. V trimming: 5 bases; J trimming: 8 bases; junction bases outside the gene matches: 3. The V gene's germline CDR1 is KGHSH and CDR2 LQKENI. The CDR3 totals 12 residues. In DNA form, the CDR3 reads TGTGCCAGCTCAAGTACAGGGGACATTCAGTACTTC. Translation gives CASSSTGDIQYF.

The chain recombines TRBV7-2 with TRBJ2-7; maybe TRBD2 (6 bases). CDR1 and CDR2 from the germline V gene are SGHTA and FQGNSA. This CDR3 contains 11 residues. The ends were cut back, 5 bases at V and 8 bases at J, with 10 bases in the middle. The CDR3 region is CASSGDSQQYF. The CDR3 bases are TGTGCCAGCAGCGGGGACTCCCAGCAGTACTTC. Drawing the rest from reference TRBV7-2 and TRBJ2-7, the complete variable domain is GAGVSQSPSNKVTEKGKDVELRCDPISGHTALYWYRQSLGQGLEFLIYFQGNSAPDKSGLPSDRFSAERTGGSVSTLTIQRTQQEDSAVYLCASSGDSQQYFGPGTRLTVT.

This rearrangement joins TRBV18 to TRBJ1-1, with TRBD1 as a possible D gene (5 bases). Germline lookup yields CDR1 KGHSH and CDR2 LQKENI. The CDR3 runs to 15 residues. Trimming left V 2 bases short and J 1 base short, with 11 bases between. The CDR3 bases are TGTGCCAGCTCACCAAGCCGGGGCAGGAACACTGAAGCTTTCTTT. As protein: CASSPSRGRNTEAFF.

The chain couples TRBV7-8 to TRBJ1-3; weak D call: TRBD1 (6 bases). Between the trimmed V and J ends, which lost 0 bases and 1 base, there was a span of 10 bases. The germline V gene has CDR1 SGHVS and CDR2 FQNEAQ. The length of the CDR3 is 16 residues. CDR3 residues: CASSLAGTQSGNTIYF. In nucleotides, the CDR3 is TGTGCCAGCAGCTTAGCAGGGACACAATCTGGAAACACCATATATTTT.

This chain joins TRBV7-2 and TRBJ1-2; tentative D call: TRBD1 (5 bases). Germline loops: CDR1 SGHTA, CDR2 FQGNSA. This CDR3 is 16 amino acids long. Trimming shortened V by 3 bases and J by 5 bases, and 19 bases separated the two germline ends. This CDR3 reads CASSFRSGTTDYGYTF. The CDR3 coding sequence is TGTGCCAGCAGCTTTAGATCCGGGACTACGGATTATGGCTACACCTTC.

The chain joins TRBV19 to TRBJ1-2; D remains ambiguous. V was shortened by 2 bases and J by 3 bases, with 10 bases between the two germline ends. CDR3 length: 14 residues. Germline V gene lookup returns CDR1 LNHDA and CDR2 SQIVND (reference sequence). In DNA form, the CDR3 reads TGTGCCAGTAGTATATATTTGTTGGACTATGGCTACACCTTC. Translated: CASSIYLLDYGYTF.

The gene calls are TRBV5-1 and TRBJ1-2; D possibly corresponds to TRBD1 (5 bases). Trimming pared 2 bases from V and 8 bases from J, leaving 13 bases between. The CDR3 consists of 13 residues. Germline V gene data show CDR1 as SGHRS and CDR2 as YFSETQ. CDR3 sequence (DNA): TGCGCCAGCAGCTTAGGGGAAAATAAGGGCTACACCTTC. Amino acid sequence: CASSLGENKGYTF.

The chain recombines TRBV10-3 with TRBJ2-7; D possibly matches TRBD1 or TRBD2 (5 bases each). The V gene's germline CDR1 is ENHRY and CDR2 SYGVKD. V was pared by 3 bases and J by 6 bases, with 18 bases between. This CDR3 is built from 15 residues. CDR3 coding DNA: TGTGCCATCAGTGACGGAGAGGGGTGGGATTCCGAGCAGTACTTC. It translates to CAISDGEGWDSEQYF.

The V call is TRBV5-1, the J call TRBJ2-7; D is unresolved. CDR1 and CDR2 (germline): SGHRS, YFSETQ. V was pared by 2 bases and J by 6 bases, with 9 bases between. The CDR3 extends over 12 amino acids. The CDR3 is CASSLDGREQYF. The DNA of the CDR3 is TGCGCCAGCAGCTTAGACGGGCGCGAGCAGTACTTC.

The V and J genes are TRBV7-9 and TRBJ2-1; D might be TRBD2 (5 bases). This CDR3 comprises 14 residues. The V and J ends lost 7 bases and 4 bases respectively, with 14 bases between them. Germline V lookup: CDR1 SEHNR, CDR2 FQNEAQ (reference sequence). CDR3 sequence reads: CASILDTPYNEQFF. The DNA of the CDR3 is TGTGCCAGCATACTAGACACCCCTTACAATGAGCAGTTCTTC.

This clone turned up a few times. In DNA, the CDR3 is TGTGCCAGCCGCGGCGGGGTGACTGAAGCTTTCTTT. Protein sequence: CASRGGVTEAFF. The chain has TRBV2 and TRBJ1-1; D not certain. Germline values: CDR1 SNHLY, CDR2 FYNNEI. The CDR3 has 12 residues. The V end was cut by 8 bases, the J end by 5 bases, with 12 bases between.

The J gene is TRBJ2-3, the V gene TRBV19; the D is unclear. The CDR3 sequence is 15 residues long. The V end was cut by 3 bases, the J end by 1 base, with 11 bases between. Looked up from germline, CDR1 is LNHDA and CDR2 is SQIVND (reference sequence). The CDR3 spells CASSIETPGTDTQYF. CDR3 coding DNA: TGTGCCAGTAGTATCGAGACACCGGGCACAGATACGCAGTATTTT. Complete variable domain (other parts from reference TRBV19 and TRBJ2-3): DGGITQSPKYLFRKEGQNVTLSCEQNLNHDAMYWYRQDPGQGLRLIYYSQIVNDFQKGDIAEGYSVSREKKESFPLTVTSAQKNPTAFYLCASSIETPGTDTQYFGPGTRLTVL.

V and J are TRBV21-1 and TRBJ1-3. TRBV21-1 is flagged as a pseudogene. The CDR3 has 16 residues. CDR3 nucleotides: TGTGCCAGCAGCACCTTCGGGGAGAGAGATGGAAACACCATATATTTT. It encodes CASSTFGERDGNTIYF.

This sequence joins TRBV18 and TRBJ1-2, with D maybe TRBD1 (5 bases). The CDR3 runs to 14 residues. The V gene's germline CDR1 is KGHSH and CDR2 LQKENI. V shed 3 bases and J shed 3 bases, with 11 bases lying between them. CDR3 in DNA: TGTGCCAGCTCACCTAGCGGGACTTACTATGGCTACACCTTC. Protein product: CASSPSGTYYGYTF.